These 18 T cell receptor beta chains came from one sample sequenced in a study of tumour-infiltrating T cells in Burkitt lymphoma. Sequenced by immunoSEQ multiplex PCR; TCRdb stores in-frame clones only, minus some. This table holds tens of thousands of clones, more than 25% found once. The sample consisted of tumor tissue. The origin of the receptors is a human donor with Burkitt lymphoma.

The chain is built from TRBV28 and TRBJ2-2; 9 positions match TRBD1. The V segment lost 4 bases and the J segment 10 bases; nucleotides outside the gene matches: 10. The CDR3 runs 15 residues. Germline V gene lookup returns CDR1 MDHEN and CDR2 SYDVKM. The CDR3 here is CASSSRGQGPAELFF. The CDR3 DNA sequence: TGTGCCAGCAGTTCCAGGGGACAGGGCCCTGCGGAGCTGTTTTTT.

V gene TRBV6-6 combines with J gene TRBJ1-2; TRBD1 might be the D (6 bases). The CDR3 totals 15 residues. V gave up 0 bases and J gave up 2 bases, with 10 bases separating them. Germline values: CDR1 MNHNY, CDR2 SVGAGI (reference sequence). The CDR3: CASSYSGQTNYGYTF. CDR3 DNA: TGTGCCAGCAGTTACTCTGGACAGACGAACTATGGCTACACCTTC.

Here the CDR3 reads CASSLAGEQYF. The CDR3 region has the DNA TGCGCCAGCAGCTTGGCGGGGGAGCAGTACTTC. This chain connects TRBV5-1 to TRBJ2-7, with a weak D call TRBD2 (5 bases). Germline lookup yields CDR1 SGHRS and CDR2 YFSETQ. The CDR3 totals 11 residues. V lost 0 bases, J lost 7 bases, and 5 bases lay in between.

In nucleotides, the CDR3 is TGTGCCAGCAGCGCGGTGGTGGGGGGAAACACAGATACGCAGTATTTT. Its translation is CASSAVVGGNTDTQYF. The chain recombines TRBV9 with TRBJ2-3; the D gene is possibly TRBD2 (6 bases). This CDR3 is 16 amino acids long. V dropped 3 bases and J dropped 2 bases, with 16 bases sitting between them. Germline CDR1 reads SGDLS; CDR2 reads YYNGEE.

This chain connects TRBV2 to TRBJ1-3; maybe TRBD1 (6 bases). Trimming stripped 3 bases from V and 0 bases from J, with 15 bases between. CDR1 and CDR2 from the germline V gene are SNHLY and FYNNEI. The CDR3 contains 17 residues. The CDR3 DNA follows: TGTGCCAGCAGTGAGGGGGCGGTCGAGTACTCTGGAAACACCATATATTTT. Protein: CASSEGAVEYSGNTIYF.

The genes are TRBV4-2 and TRBJ1-2; TRBD1 matches 8 bases. The V and J ends lost 0 bases and 6 bases, in that order; junction bases with no gene match: 3. The length of the CDR3 is 14 residues. Germline V gene sequence: CDR1 LGHNA, CDR2 YNFKEQ. CDR3 sequence reads: CASSQEDRADGYTF. Written as DNA, the CDR3 is TGTGCCAGCAGCCAAGAGGACAGGGCCGATGGCTACACCTTC.

The CDR3 region is CASSLDSSMNTEAFF. CDR3 in DNA: TGTGCCAGCAGCTTGGACAGTTCAATGAACACTGAAGCTTTCTTT. The rearrangement uses TRBV11-2 and TRBJ1-1; a possible D gene is TRBD1 (6 bases). This CDR3 has 15 residues. The germline V gene has CDR1 SGHAT and CDR2 FQNNGV. Trimming removed 3 bases from V and 0 bases from J, with 11 bases in between.

The V and J genes are TRBV6-5 and TRBJ2-5; perhaps TRBD1 as D (6 bases). Trimming left V 6 bases short and J 1 base short, with 12 bases between. This CDR3 spans 14 amino acids. The V gene's germline CDR1 is MNHEY and CDR2 SVGAGI. This CDR3 is CASSPQQGQETQYF. The CDR3 nucleotides are TGTGCCAGCAGCCCTCAACAGGGCCAAGAGACCCAGTACTTC.

This clone was seen more than once but under ten times. This chain uses TRBV6-5 with TRBJ1-6; 10 bases are shared with TRBD1. CDR1 is MNHEY, CDR2 SVGAGI, per germline. V lost 6 bases and J lost 5; bases outside the gene matches: 4. This CDR3 comprises 15 residues. The CDR3 reads CASSRTGGNNSPLHF. For the CDR3, the DNA is TGTGCCAGCAGCCGGACAGGGGGAAATAATTCACCCCTCCACTTT.

The sample holds a few counts of this clone. The chain recombines TRBV29-1 with TRBJ1-2; no clear D gene. Trimming removed 5 bases from V and 8 bases from J, with 9 bases in between. The CDR3 is 10 residues long. Germline V gene data show CDR1 as SQVTM and CDR2 as ANQGSEA. The CDR3, as DNA: TGCAGCGTTTCAACCGGGGGCTACACCTTC. Protein sequence: CSVSTGGYTF.

The J gene is TRBJ2-6, the V gene TRBV6-5; D possibly corresponds to TRBD1 (5 bases). Trimming cost V 2 bases and J 0 bases, with 8 bases left between them. CDR3 length: 16 residues. Germline-derived CDR1 and CDR2 are MNHEY and SVGAGI. As DNA, the CDR3 is TGTGCCAGCAGTTACGACAGATACTCTGGGGCCAACGTCCTGACTTTC. Its protein product is CASSYDRYSGANVLTF.

The rearrangement uses TRBV7-7 and TRBJ1-4; D remains unclear. Trimming removed 5 bases at V and 13 bases at J, with 11 bases between. CDR3 size: 11 residues. CDR1 is SSHAT and CDR2 is FNYEAQ in the germline V gene (reference sequence). The CDR3 spells CASSRLGALFF. The CDR3 DNA is TGTGCCAGCAGCCGGCTAGGAGCACTGTTTTTT.

Only one count was recorded for this clone. The chain links TRBV18 to TRBJ1-2; 8 bases fit TRBD1. V lost 2 bases to trimming and J lost 6 bases; unmatched junction nucleotides: 5. CDR3 size: 14 residues. Germline V gives CDR1 KGHSH, CDR2 LQKENI. The chain's CDR3 is CASSPSQGANGYTF. CDR3 coding DNA: TGTGCCAGCTCACCAAGTCAGGGGGCAAATGGCTACACCTTC.

The table lists this clone with a few counts. This chain joins TRBV7-3 and TRBJ2-6; unclear D gene. V lost 1 base to trimming and J lost 1 base, with 2 bases between them. CDR1 and CDR2 from the germline V gene are SGHTA and FQGTGA. This CDR3 is 14 amino acids long. The CDR3 DNA reads TGTGCCAGCAGCTTAAATTCTGGGGCCAACGTCCTGACTTTC. Its protein product is CASSLNSGANVLTF.

The rearrangement links TRBV6-1 to TRBJ1-5; weak D call: TRBD1 (5 bases). There are 14 residues in the CDR3. V was pared by 10 bases and J by 5 bases, with 18 bases between. Per the germline V gene, CDR1 is MNHNS and CDR2 is SASEGT. CDR3 protein: CATRESGSHQPQHF. The CDR3 DNA is TGTGCCACCAGGGAAAGCGGATCCCATCAGCCCCAGCATTTT.

This clone came up a few times. This chain's CDR3 is CASSALGDRNGYTF. CDR3 nucleotide sequence: TGTGCCAGCAGTGCTTTAGGGGACAGGAATGGCTACACCTTC. The rearrangement uses TRBV27 and TRBJ1-2, with 8 nucleotides matching TRBD1. The junction had 8 bases not matched to a gene; V was cut back by 5 bases and J by 6 bases. The CDR3 covers 14 residues. Germline lookup yields CDR1 MNHEY and CDR2 SMNVEV (reference sequence).

This clone was counted a few times. DNA for the CDR3: TGTGCCAGCAGTCCCAGGACAGGGGTTGACGGGGAGCTGTTTTTT. Its translation: CASSPRTGVDGELFF. The rearrangement joins TRBV27 to TRBJ2-2; 9 bases map to TRBD1. CDR1 is MNHEY, CDR2 SMNVEV, per germline (reference sequence). With 5 bases clipped from V and 7 bases from J, the junction kept 8 bases outside the gene matches. The CDR3 runs to 15 residues.

The chain's CDR3 is CASSLGERDTQYF. CDR3 nucleotides: TGTGCCAGCAGCTTAGGGGAGAGGGATACGCAGTATTTT. This sequence joins TRBV11-2 and TRBJ2-3, with D perhaps TRBD2 (5 bases). V dropped 1 base and J dropped 6 bases, with 8 bases sitting between them. Germline lookup yields CDR1 SGHAT and CDR2 FQNNGV. The CDR3 length is 13 residues.